Detailed here is one T cell receptor beta chain. Its target is unknown. An end of the junction differs from the germline gene, which may be a read error. Germline CDR1 is SGDLS and CDR2 is YYNGEE. The CDR3 loop spans 15 amino acids. Use of 60 Vbeta and 13 Jbeta primers characterized the PCR. The assay was immunoSEQ multiplex PCR, and TCRdb's table has in-frame clones only and misses some. The data hold approximately 190,000 clones, with 65% to 85% observed a single time. This record belongs to a study of cytomegalovirus exposure and HLA in healthy donors. Study conclusions and caveats: TCR beta V- and J-gene trimming was later associated with a missense DCLRE1C variant. Compared with the approximately 680-donor mean, an Asian-associated ancestry cluster reportedly had fewer N-insertions, according to a later analysis.

The sequence was collected from a man in his forties in good health and CMV-seropositive. The material sequenced was PBMCs. The chain is built from TRBV9 and TRBJ1-1; D might be TRBD1 (5 bases). Here the CDR3 DNA reads TGTGCCCGCAGCGTAGGGGCAGCATTGAACACTGAAGCTTTCTTT. Its protein is CARSVGAALNTEAFF.